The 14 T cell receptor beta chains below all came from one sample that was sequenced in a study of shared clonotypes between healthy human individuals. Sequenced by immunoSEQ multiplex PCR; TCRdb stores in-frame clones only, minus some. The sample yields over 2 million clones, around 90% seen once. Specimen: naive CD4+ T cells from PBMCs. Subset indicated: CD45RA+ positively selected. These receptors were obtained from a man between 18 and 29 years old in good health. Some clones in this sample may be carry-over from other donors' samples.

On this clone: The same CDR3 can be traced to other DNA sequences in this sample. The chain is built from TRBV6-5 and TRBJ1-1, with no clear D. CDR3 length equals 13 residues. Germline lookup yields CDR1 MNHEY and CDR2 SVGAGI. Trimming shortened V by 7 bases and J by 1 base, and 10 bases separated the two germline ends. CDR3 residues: CASTPDGNTEAFF. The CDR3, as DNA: TGTGCCAGCACCCCAGACGGGAACACTGAAGCTTTCTTT.

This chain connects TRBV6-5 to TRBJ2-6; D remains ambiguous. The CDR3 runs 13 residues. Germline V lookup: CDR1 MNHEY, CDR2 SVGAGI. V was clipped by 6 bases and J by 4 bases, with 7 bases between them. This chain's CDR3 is CASRRYGANVLTF. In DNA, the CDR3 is TGTGCCAGCAGACGGTACGGGGCCAACGTCCTGACTTTC.

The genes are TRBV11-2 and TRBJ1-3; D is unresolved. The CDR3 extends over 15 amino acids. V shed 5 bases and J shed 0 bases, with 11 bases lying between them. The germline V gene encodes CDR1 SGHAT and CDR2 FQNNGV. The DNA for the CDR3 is TGTGCCAGCAGCCTCAATTTGCTCTCTGGAAACACCATATATTTT. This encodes CASSLNLLSGNTIYF.

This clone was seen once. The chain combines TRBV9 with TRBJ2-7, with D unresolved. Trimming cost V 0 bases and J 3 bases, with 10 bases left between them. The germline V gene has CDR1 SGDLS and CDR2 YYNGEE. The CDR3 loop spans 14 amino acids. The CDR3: CASSVVSPHYEQYF. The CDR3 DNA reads TGTGCCAGCAGCGTAGTTTCTCCCCACTACGAGCAGTACTTC.

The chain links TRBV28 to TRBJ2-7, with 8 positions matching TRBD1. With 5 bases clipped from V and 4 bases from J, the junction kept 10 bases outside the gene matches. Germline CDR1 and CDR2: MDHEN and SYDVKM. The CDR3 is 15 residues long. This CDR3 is CASSLGPGTGYEQYF. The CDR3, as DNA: TGTGCCAGCAGTCTTGGCCCCGGGACAGGTTACGAGCAGTACTTC.

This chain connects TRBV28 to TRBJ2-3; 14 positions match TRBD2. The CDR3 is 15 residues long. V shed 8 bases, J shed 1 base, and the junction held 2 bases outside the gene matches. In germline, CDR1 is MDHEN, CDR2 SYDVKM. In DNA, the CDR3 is TGTGCCAGCGGGACTAGCGGGGGTCGCACAGATACGCAGTATTTT. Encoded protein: CASGTSGGRTDTQYF.

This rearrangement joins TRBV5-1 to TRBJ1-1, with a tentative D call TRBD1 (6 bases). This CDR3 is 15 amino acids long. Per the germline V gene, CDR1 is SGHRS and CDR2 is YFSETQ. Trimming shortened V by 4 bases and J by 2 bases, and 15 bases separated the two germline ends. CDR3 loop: CASSQRQAPNTEAFF. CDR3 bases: TGCGCCAGCAGCCAGCGACAGGCCCCTAACACTGAAGCTTTCTTT.

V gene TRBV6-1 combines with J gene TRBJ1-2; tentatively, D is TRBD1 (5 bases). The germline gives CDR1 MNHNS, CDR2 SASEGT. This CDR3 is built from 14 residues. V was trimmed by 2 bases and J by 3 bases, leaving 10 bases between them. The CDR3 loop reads CASSEPGDYYGYTF. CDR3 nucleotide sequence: TGTGCCAGCAGTGAACCGGGGGACTACTATGGCTACACCTTC.

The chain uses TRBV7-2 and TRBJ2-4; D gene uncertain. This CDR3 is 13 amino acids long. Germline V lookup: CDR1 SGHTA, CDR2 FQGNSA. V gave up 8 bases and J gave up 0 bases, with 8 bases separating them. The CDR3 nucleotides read TGTGCCAGCGAACAATTAGCCAAAAACATTCAGTACTTC. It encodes CASEQLAKNIQYF. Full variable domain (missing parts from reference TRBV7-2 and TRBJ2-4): GAGVSQSPSNKVTEKGKDVELRCDPISGHTALYWYRQSLGQGLEFLIYFQGNSAPDKSGLPSDRFSAERTGGSVSTLTIQRTQQEDSAVYLCASEQLAKNIQYFGAGTRLSVL.

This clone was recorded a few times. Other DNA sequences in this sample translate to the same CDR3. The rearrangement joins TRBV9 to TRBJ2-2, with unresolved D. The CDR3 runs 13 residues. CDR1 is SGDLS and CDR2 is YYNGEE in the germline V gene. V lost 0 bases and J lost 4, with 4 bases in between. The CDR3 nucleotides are TGTGCCAGCAGCGTAGTATCCACCGGGGAGCTGTTTTTT. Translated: CASSVVSTGELFF.

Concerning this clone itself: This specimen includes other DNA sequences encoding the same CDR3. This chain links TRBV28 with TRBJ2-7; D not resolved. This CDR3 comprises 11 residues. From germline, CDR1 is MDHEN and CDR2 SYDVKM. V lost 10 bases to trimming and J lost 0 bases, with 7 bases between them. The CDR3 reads CATRGSYEQYF. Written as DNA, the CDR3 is TGTGCCACCCGAGGCTCCTACGAGCAGTACTTC.

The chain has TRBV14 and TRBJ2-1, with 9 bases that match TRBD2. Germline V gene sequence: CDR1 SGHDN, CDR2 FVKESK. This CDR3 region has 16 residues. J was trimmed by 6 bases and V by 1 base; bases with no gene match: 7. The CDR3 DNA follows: TGTGCCAGCAGCCAAGGACTAGCGGCCCGATCCAATGAGCAGTTCTTC. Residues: CASSQGLAARSNEQFF.

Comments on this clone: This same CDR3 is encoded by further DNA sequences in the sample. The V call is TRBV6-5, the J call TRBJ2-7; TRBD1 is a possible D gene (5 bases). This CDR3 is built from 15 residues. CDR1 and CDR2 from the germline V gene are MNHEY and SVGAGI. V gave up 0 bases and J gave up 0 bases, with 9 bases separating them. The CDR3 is CASSYSQGSSYEQYF. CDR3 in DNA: TGTGCCAGCAGTTACTCGCAGGGTAGCTCCTACGAGCAGTACTTC.

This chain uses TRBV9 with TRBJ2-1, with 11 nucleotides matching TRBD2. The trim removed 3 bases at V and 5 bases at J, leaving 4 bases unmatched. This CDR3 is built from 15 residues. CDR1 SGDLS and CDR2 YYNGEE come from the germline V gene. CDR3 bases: TGTGCCAGCAGCGCCGCGGGACTAGCGGACAATGAGCAGTTCTTC. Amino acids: CASSAAGLADNEQFF.